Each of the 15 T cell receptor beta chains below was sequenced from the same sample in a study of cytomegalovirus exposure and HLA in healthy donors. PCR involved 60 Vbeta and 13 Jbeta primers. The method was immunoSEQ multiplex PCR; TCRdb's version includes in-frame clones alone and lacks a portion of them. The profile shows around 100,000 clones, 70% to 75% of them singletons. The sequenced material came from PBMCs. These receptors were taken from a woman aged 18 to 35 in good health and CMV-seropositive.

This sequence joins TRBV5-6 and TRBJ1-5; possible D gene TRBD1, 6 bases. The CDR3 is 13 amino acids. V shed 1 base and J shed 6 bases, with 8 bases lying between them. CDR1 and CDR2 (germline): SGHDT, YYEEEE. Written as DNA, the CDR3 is TGTGCCAGCAGCTTGTGGGGGCGTCAGCCCCAGCATTTT. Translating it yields CASSLWGRQPQHF.

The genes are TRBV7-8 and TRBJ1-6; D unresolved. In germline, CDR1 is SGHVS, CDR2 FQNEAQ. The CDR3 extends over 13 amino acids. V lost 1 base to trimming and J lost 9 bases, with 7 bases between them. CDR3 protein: CASSLGGSSPLHF. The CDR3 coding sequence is TGTGCCAGCAGCTTAGGCGGAAGTTCACCCCTCCACTTT.

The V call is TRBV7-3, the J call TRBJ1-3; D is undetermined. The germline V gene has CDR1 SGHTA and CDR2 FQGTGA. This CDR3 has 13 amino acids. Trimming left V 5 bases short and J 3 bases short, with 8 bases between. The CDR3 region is CASSEAVGNTIYF. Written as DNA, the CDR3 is TGTGCCAGCAGCGAGGCAGTTGGAAACACCATATATTTT.

DNA of the CDR3: TGTGCCAGCTCACTCGGACTAGCGGGAGTTAGTGAGCAGTTCTTC. This gives the protein CASSLGLAGVSEQFF. V usage is TRBV18 and J usage is TRBJ2-1, with 13 bases that match TRBD2. Per the germline V gene, CDR1 is KGHSH and CDR2 is LQKENI. V lost 4 bases, J lost 9 bases, and 6 bases stayed unmatched. The CDR3 is made up of 15 amino acids.

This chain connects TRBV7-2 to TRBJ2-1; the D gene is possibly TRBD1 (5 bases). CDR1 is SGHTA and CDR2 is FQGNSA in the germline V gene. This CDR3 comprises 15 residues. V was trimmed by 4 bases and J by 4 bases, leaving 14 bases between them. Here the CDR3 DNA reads TGTGCCAGCAGCTCCACAGGCGAGCAATACAATGAGCAGTTCTTC. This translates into CASSSTGEQYNEQFF.

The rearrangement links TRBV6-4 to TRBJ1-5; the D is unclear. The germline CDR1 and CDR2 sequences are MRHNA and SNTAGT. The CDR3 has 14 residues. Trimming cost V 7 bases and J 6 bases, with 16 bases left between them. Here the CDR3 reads CASMLDGGRQPQHF. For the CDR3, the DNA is TGTGCCAGCATGTTGGACGGAGGGCGTCAGCCCCAGCATTTT.

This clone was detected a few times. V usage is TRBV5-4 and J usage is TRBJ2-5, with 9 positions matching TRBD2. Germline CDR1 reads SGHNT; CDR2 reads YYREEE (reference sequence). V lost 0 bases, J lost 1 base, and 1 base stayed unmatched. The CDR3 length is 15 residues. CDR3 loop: CASSLVSGGQETQYF. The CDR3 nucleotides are TGTGCCAGCAGCTTGGTTAGCGGGGGCCAAGAGACCCAGTACTTC.

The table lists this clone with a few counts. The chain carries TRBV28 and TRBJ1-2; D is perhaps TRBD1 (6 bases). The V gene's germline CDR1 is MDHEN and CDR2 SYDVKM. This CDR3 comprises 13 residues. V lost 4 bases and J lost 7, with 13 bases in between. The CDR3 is CASSSTGKAGYTF. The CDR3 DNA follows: TGTGCCAGCAGTTCAACAGGGAAAGCTGGCTACACCTTC.

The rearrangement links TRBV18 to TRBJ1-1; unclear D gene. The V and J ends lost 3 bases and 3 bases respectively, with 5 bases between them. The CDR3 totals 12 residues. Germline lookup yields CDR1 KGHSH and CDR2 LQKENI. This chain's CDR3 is CASSPRDTEAFF. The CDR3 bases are TGTGCCAGCTCACCCCGGGACACTGAAGCTTTCTTT.

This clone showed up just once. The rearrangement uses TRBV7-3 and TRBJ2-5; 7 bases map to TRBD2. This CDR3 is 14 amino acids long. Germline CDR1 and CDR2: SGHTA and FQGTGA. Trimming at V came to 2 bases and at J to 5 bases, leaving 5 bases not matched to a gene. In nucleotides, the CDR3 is TGTGCCAGCAGCTTAGGAGGACTAGGGGAGACCCAGTACTTC. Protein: CASSLGGLGETQYF.

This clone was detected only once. The DNA of the CDR3 is TGTGCCAGCAGTTCCTTACAGGGTCCAAGGAGCACTGAAGCTTTCTTT. It encodes CASSSLQGPRSTEAFF. This chain connects TRBV28 to TRBJ1-1; a weak D match, TRBD1 (6 bases). V dropped 4 bases and J dropped 4 bases, with 19 bases sitting between them. Germline V gene lookup returns CDR1 MDHEN and CDR2 SYDVKM. CDR3 length equals 16 residues.

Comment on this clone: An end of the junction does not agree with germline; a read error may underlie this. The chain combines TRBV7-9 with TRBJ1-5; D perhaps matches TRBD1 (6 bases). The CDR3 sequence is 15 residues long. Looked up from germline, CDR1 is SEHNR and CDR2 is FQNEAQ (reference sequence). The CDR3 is CSSSSNRQGNQPQHF. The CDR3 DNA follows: TGTTCCAGCAGCTCTAACCGACAGGGCAATCAGCCCCAGCATTTT.

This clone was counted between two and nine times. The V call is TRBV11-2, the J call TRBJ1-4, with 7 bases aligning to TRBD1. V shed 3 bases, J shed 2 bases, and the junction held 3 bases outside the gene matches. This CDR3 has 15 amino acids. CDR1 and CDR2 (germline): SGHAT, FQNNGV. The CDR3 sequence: CASSFTGATNEKLFF. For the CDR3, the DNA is TGTGCCAGCAGCTTTACAGGGGCGACTAATGAAAAACTGTTTTTT. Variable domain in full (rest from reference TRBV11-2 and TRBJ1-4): EAGVAQSPRYKIIEKRQSVAFWCNPISGHATLYWYQQILGQGPKLLIQFQNNGVVDDSQLPKDRFSAERLKGVDSTLKIQPAKLEDSAVYLCASSFTGATNEKLFFGSGTQLSVL.

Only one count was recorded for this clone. The CDR3 here is CASSAGAGTGAHEQYF. CDR3 in DNA: TGTGCCAGCAGCGCGGGAGCCGGGACAGGGGCCCACGAGCAGTACTTC. The chain carries TRBV9 and TRBJ2-7; 10 nucleotides align to TRBD1. The CDR3 has 16 amino acids. Germline loops: CDR1 SGDLS, CDR2 YYNGEE. V trimming: 3 bases; J trimming: 5 bases; junction bases outside the gene matches: 11.

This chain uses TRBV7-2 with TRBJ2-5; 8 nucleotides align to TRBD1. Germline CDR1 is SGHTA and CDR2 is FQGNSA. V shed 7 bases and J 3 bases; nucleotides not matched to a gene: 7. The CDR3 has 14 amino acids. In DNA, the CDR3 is TGTGCCAGCATCAGAATACAGGGGGAAGAGACCCAGTACTTC. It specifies CASIRIQGEETQYF. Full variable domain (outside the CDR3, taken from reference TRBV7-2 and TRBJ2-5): GAGVSQSPSNKVTEKGKDVELRCDPISGHTALYWYRQSLGQGLEFLIYFQGNSAPDKSGLPSDRFSAERTGGSVSTLTIQRTQQEDSAVYLCASIRIQGEETQYFGPGTRLLVL.